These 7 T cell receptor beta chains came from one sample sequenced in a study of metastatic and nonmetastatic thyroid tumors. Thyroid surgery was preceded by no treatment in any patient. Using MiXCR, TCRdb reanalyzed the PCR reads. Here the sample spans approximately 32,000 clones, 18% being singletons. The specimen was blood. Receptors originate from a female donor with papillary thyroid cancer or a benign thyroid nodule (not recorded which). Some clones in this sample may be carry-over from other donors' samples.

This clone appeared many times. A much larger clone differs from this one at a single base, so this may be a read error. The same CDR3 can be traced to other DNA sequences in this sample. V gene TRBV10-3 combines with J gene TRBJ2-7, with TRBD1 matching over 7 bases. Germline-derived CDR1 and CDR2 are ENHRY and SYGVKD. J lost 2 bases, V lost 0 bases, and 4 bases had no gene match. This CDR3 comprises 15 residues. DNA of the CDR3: TGTGCCATCAGTGAGTCAGGTCAGGGGGCCTACGAGCAGTACTTC. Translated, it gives CAISESGQGAYEQYF.

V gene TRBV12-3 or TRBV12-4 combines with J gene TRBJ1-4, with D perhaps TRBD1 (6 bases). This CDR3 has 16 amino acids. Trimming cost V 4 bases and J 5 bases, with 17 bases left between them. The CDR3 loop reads CASSSRGVTVNEKLFF. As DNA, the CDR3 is TGTGCCAGCAGTTCCAGGGGTGTGACAGTCAATGAAAAACTGTTTTTT.

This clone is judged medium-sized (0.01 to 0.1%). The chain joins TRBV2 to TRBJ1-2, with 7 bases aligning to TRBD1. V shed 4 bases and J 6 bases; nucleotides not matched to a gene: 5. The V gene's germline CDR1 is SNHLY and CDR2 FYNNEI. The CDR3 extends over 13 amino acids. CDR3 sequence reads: CASSVGGGNGYTF. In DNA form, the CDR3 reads TGTGCCAGCAGTGTGGGAGGGGGCAATGGCTACACCTTC.

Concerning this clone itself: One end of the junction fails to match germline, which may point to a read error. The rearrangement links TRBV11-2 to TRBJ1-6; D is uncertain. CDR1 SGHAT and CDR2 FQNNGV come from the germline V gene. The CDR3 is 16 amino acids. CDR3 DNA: TGTGCCAGCTGTGGGTGGCTCAACTCCTATAACTCACCCCTCCACTTT. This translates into CASCGWLNSYNSPLHF.

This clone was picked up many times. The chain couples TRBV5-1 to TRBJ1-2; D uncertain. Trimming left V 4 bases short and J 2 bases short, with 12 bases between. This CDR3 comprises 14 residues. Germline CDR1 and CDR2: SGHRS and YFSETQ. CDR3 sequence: CASSLNTLNYGYTF. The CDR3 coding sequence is TGCGCCAGCAGCCTCAATACCCTAAACTATGGCTACACCTTC.

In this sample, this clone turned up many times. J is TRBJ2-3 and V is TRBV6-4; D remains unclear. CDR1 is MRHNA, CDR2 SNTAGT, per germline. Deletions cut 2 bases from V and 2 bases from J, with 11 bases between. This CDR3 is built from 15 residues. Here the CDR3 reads CASSDGKGLTDTQYF. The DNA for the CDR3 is TGTGCCAGCAGTGACGGGAAGGGTCTCACAGATACGCAGTATTTT.

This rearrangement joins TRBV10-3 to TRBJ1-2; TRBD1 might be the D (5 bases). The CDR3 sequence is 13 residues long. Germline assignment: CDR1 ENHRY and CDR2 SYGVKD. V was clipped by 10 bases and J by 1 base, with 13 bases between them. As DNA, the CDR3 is TGTGCCACCTCGGGACTGGGTAACTATGGCTACACCTTC. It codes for CATSGLGNYGYTF.